This TCR beta chain was retrieved from a study of cytomegalovirus exposure and HLA in healthy donors. Researchers ran the PCR with 60 Vbeta and 13 Jbeta primers. Generated by immunoSEQ multiplex PCR, the TCRdb table keeps only in-frame clones and is missing some. The sample table includes roughly 72,000 clones. Points from the study as a whole: Sequencing likely produced, as an artifact, a cluster of highly shared sequence variants. Most TCR sequences were uncommon, yet certain public TCRs appeared in many donors.

The CDR3 runs 18 residues. Trimming took 3 bases from V and 0 from J, leaving 19 bases between them. CDR1 is ENHRY, CDR2 SYGVKD, per germline. A remark on this clone: Its antigen is currently unknown.

The chain couples TRBV10-3 to TRBJ2-3; possible D gene TRBD1, 5 bases. This TCR came from a man aged 18 to 30 in good health and CMV-seropositive. Sequencing was done on a sample of PBMCs. In DNA, the CDR3 is TGTGCCATCAGTGATCCAGTATCGACAGCTACTAGCACAGATACGCAGTATTTT. It is translated as CAISDPVSTATSTDTQYF.